The source of this TCR beta chain is a study of shared clonotypes between healthy human individuals. Profiling relied on immunoSEQ multiplex PCR, and the TCRdb table lists in-frame clones only, not all of them. The sample includes 1.5 million to 2.5 million clones, about 95% of them seen just once. Naive CD8 cells were CD45RO-negative, positively selected for CCR7, excluding terminally differentiated effector memory CD45RA+ cells. The receptor was isolated from a man between 18 and 35 years old in good health. What was sequenced was naive CD8+ T cells sorted from blood.

The CDR3 is CASSIPRGPHYNEQFF. The DNA for the CDR3 is TGTGCCAGTAGTATTCCCAGAGGCCCGCACTACAATGAGCAGTTCTTC. The V call is TRBV19, the J call TRBJ2-1; D remains ambiguous. Germline V gene lookup returns CDR1 LNHDA and CDR2 SQIVND (reference sequence). The V end lost 3 bases, the J end lost 3 bases, and 15 bases lay between the germline ends. This CDR3 has 16 amino acids.